This paragraph reports one T cell receptor beta chain. Its antigen is as yet unknown. This CDR3 region has 14 residues. Germline CDR1 SQVTM, CDR2 ANQGSEA. V lost 6 bases and J 0 bases, leaving 15 bases between the germline ends. This specimen belongs to a study of post-analysis software for immune sequencing data. Unique molecular identifiers had been added to the TCR beta cDNA libraries. Researchers reported around 510,000 cDNA molecules coming from about 0.98 to 11 million T cells. TCRdb processed the PCR reads anew with MiXCR; each CDR3 protein has one entry. The sample yields hundreds of thousands of distinct CDR3 sequences, under 70% seen once. Study-wide points: Strong co-clustering by F measure linked samples that shared a preparation batch. Compared with controls, patients showed significantly lower normalized Chao1 diversity. Controls showed lower frequencies than patients for 5 or 6 TRBV segments, and TRBV5-6, TRBV5-1 and TRBV20-1 were among these.

Sequences were obtained from blood. The chain uses TRBV29-1 and TRBJ2-7; no clear D. This clonotype originated in a girl aged 10 to 17 with multiple sclerosis. In nucleotides, the CDR3 is TGCAGCGTCCTCGGGTTGCTGAGCTCCTACGAGCAGTACTTC. Its protein product is CSVLGLLSSYEQYF.